Listed below are T cell receptor beta chains from one sample, sequenced in a study of OX40 agonist ivuxolimab in advanced cancers. The assay was immunoSEQ multiplex PCR, and TCRdb's table has in-frame clones only and misses some. This sample has around 66,000 clones, with roughly 80% found just once. The sample here was CD4+ or CD8+ T cells sorted from blood, taken in a trial of the OX40 agonist ivuxolimab. Receptors were obtained from an adult with an advanced solid tumor such as melanoma, head and neck, liver or kidney cancer. CDR3s include the opening cysteine and the closing phenylalanine or tryptophan. A D gene is named only where the DNA matches it firmly. Rows may omit the clone size; those that give it use once, few, many or a size class.

V	size	J	D	DNA	CDR3
TRBV28	few	TRBJ2-1	NA	TGTGCCAGCAGGGGACCAAATAACAATGAGCAGTTCTTC	CASRGPNNNEQFF
TRBV5-1	NA	TRBJ2-1	NA	TGCGCCAGCAGCTTGGGGACACCCAATGAGCAGTTCTTC	CASSLGTPNEQFF
TRBV2	NA	TRBJ1-2	TRBD1	TGTGCCAGCAGTGCTGGGACAGCACCTGGCTACACCTTC	CASSAGTAPGYTF
TRBV6-5	NA	TRBJ1-2	NA	TGTGCCAGCAGTTACAGGGGGGTTGGCTACACCTTC	CASSYRGVGYTF
TRBV29-1	NA	TRBJ2-7	NA	TGCAGCGTTGGTATGACCCAGTCGGGTGAGCAGTACTTC	CSVGMTQSGEQYF
TRBV29-1	NA	TRBJ2-7	TRBD1	TGCAGCGTTGGGCAGGGGGCCTACTACGAGCAGTACTTC	CSVGQGAYYEQYF
TRBV9	few	TRBJ1-2	NA	TGTGCCAGCAGCCCCCTACAGGCTCCTAACTATGGCTACACCTTC	CASSPLQAPNYGYTF
TRBV6-1	NA	TRBJ1-5	NA	TGTGCCAGCAGTGAATTCAGCTTAGGAGAAGAGCATTTT	CASSEFSLGEEHF
TRBV2	once	TRBJ2-7	NA	TGTGCCAGCAAAATGTCTGAGGTGAACGAGCAGTACTTC	CASKMSEVNEQYF
TRBV15	NA	TRBJ2-6	NA	TGTGCCACCAGCATGAACTCTGGGGCCAACGTCCTGACTTTC	CATSMNSGANVLTF
TRBV9	NA	TRBJ2-3	NA	TGTGCCAGCAGCGTAGTTAGCGGCACAGATACGCAGTATTTT	CASSVVSGTDTQYF
TRBV6-1	NA	TRBJ2-5	NA	TGTGCCAGCACCCAGGGGCAGACCCAAGAGACCCAGTACTTC	CASTQGQTQETQYF
TRBV19	NA	TRBJ2-6	NA	TGTGCCAGTAGTGTTTACTCTGGGGCCAACGTCCTGACTTTC	CASSVYSGANVLTF
TRBV2	NA	TRBJ1-4	NA	TGTGCCAGTAACAGGGAATCGACTAATGAAAAACTGTTTTTT	CASNRESTNEKLFF
TRBV5-1	once	TRBJ1-2	NA	TGCGCCAGCAGCTTGGGGGCCTATGGCTACACCTTC	CASSLGAYGYTF